The T cell receptor beta chain under discussion was sequenced for a study of cytomegalovirus exposure and HLA in healthy donors (dated by TCRdb to 2016 to 2017). With regard to the full study: In an earlier analysis of several hundred of the donors, 276 Gb of sequence data and 117 million unique TCR beta sequences from 150 million to 200 million T cells were reported. Among 300 to 500 genotyped donors of the cohort, an average of around 220,000 unique TCR beta nucleotide sequences was sequenced per donor, of which 15% to 20% were non-productive. A later genetic analysis used genome-wide SNP genotypes for about 65% of the roughly 670 donors, treating that subset as a discovery cohort. In a later analysis, previously published TCR beta repertoires from about 640 donors were re-analyzed and high-resolution HLA genotyping was added so that TCR occurrence patterns could be studied. Typing coverage differed by locus: A, B, C, DRB1 and DQB1 were typed in roughly 629-630 donors, DQA1 in 500 to 550, DPA1 in roughly 590, and DPB1 in 472. Both class I and class II loci were covered by HLA typing, at four-digit resolution. An early release that covered roughly 600 HLA-typed donors contained approximately 300 gigabases of sequencing data and 65 million to 100 million unique TCR sequences. The study profiled the T cell repertoires of hundreds of subjects by immunosequencing and related them to cytomegalovirus serostatus. The genetic ancestry cluster associated with self-reported Caucasian donors included 81% of the 398 genotyped donors. Along with the roughly 700-subject first cohort, a separate validation cohort of about 110 different subjects was used. The study aimed to test whether cataloging public T cell receptors could reveal signatures of past pathogen exposure. A few DR-DQ haplotypes were treated as single units for association and clustering because of strong linkage in the cohort. An earlier analysis of more than 450 of the donors used high-throughput TCR beta sequencing to judge whether each TCR beta V gene segment behaved as functional or pseudogenic. To predict cytomegalovirus infection status, the study brought together high-throughput TCR immunosequencing, statistical association of individual TCRs with disease status, and machine learning. Every discovery cohort repertoire had been produced on one sequencing platform. Donor age, sex, ethnicity and CMV serostatus were compiled alongside the repertoire data. Rather than drawing on any new phenotypic data, the later analysis identified candidate immune exposures from TCR beta sequences and the way those sequences occurred across donors. Overall study outcomes, separate from this receptor: Broadly in line with IMGT annotations, most TCR beta V segments showed up in productive rearrangements about 87% or about 30% of the time in an earlier analysis of approximately 600 of the donors. The classifier was reported to diagnose cytomegalovirus status with high specificity and sensitivity in both the original cohort and the validation cohort. In a later analysis, the rate of TCR association differed among HLA loci, with DRB1 alleles having the most associated TCRs and HLA-C alleles having the fewest. The only immune exposure information available for the cohort was CMV serostatus. Roughly uniform sequencing depth across donors was assumed in presence/absence analyses, although this assumption may not hold. Correlated functional status among segregating V segments might reflect linkage disequilibrium, but an unknown experimental factor could not be ruled out. According to a later analysis, parvovirus B19, influenza, CMV and Epstein-Barr virus appeared linked to several top co-occurrence clusters. The authors suggested that the approach could potentially be generalized to other disease states and immunological phenotypes. In vitro tests confirmed that a few of the cytomegalovirus-associated TCR beta chains recognize cytomegalovirus antigens. Specific HLA alleles were associated with roughly 17,000 TCR beta sequences at a false discovery rate of 0.05 in a later analysis. Compared with equally common non-associated chains, HLA-associated TCR beta chains in a later analysis were more clonally expanded and had lower generation probabilities. Some 15 rarely observed V segments, including chromosome 9 orphons, were excluded from the earlier analysis of just under 600 of the donors because counts were too low. Because HLA typing was missing for some donors at each locus, association tests included only the typed subset. When HLA alleles, especially DR and DQ, strongly co-occurred, attributing TCR associations to individual alleles was difficult. In the study, around 150 TCR beta chains were listed as associated with cytomegalovirus. Some IMGT-functional V segments, including TRBV6-2 and TRBV6-3, could not be told apart with the 87-base-pair reads, so those segments were excluded. The cohort was sequenced for TCR beta chains only, and without alpha or paired-chain data the features that could be detected were limited. According to a later analysis, most CMV-associated TCR beta chains appeared to be HLA-restricted, and the HLA associations seemed to be driven largely by CMV exposure. An association between a missense DCLRE1C variant and V-gene and J-gene trimming of TCR beta chains was found in a later genetic analysis and replicated in an independent cohort. A further reported finding was that TCR beta sequences accurately predicted the HLA-A and HLA-B alleles for most subjects in the first cohort. Compared with the approximately 670-donor mean, donors in an Asian-associated ancestry cluster had fewer N-insertions in productive TCRs, according to a later genetic analysis. A cluster of highly shared sequence variants was judged likely to be a technical artifact of the sequencing pipeline. While some public TCRs were present in many individuals, most TCR sequences turned up only very rarely across donors.

In total, just over 650 healthy bone marrow donors made up the cohort. All cohort members were sampled while nominally healthy, although unrecorded immune exposures were likely present. The donor tested CMV seronegative, placing the donor among the 350 to 400 seronegative members of the cohort. Every donor gave a peripheral blood sample, and the peripheral blood mononuclear cells from that sample were used for TCR beta sequencing. The Qiagen DNeasy Blood Extraction Kit was used to extract genomic DNA from the blood cell samples. Library preparation employed the immunoSEQ multiplex PCR assay. For the multiplex PCR, a mixture combining 60 forward primers for TCR Vbeta segments and 13 reverse primers for TCR Jbeta segments was used. The CDR3 region of rearranged TCR beta genes was amplified from genomic DNA with a multiplex PCR assay. The Illumina HiSeq System was used to sequence the amplified TCR beta libraries as 87-base-pair reads. Turning to the authors' computational methods: In a later analysis, tens of millions of unique TCR beta chains were counted across the 650 to 750 repertoires, and approximately 11 million of these chains were shared by at least two donors. Raw reads were error-corrected and collapsed into unique sequences with a nearest-neighbor algorithm that merged closely related sequences to remove PCR and sequencing errors. To assign V, D and J gene segments, CDR3 sequences were aligned to IMGT reference sequences. For a sequence to be retained, a match of at least six nucleotides was required to both a V gene segment and a J gene segment. Rearrangements were classified as productive when the CDR3 lacked stop codons and remained in frame with V and J, and all other rearrangements were classified as non-productive. CDR3 was defined by IMGT convention, running from the second conserved V-encoded cysteine to the conserved J-encoded phenylalanine. The earlier analysis of 500 to 750 of the donors excluded any sequence lacking an unambiguous match to a single V gene segment. An earlier analysis of 550 to 650 of the donors classified V segments as functional when productive rearrangements were above 56.7% and as segregating when the standard deviation between donors was above 5%. A statistical classification framework was built to diagnose cytomegalovirus status from the catalog of TCR beta chain sequences. In a later analysis, V and J genes were assigned by comparing TCR nucleotide sequences against IMGT/GENE-DB human TR gene sequences. A later analysis assigned CDR3 sequences and most-parsimonious VDJ recombination scenarios with the TCRdist pipeline. In a later analysis, each TCR beta chain was defined by its CDR3 amino acid sequence together with its V-gene family, and reads without a unique V-gene family were excluded. In a later analysis, around 650 highly shared, low-generation-probability nucleotide sequences were removed to address suspected cross-contamination and a sequencing artifact. For each public chain, a later analysis derived a clonal expansion index from normalized ranks of inferred template counts within each repertoire. Generation probabilities in a later analysis came from a VDJ recombination model fitted to out-of-frame rearrangements, and those results were checked against IGoR. A later analysis scored TCR-TCR, TCR-HLA and TCR-CMV co-occurrence with hypergeometric tests, applying a repertoire-size bias correction to TCR pairs. A later analysis estimated false discovery rates by permuting HLA or CMV assignments 20 times. A later analysis grouped co-occurring TCRs with DBSCAN, adding TCRdist sequence similarity when clustering within HLA-allele-positive subsets. Co-occurrence clustering excluded repertoires with fewer than 30,000 or more than 120,000 public chains, plus five with anomalous nucleotide sharing. Entries here come from immuneACCESS through TCRdb and include only in-frame sequences with V and J called. Some clones fail to appear in such tables; in the studies checked, an unresolved V gene covers under half of the shortfall, and the cause of the remainder is unknown. From that table come the V and J calls and clone size; the DNA was used to work out D and trimming. The sample records just over 150,000 clones, over 70% of which are singletons. The top ten hold about 1.5% of the sample.

Points on this clone: The antigen it binds to is not known. Base qualities are not provided; no much larger clone lies one nucleotide away.

The CDR3 runs 13 residues from the cysteine to the phenylalanine. Just CDR3 DNA is preserved here, 39 bases in frame from base 1. V lost 5 bases and J lost 2 bases, and the count of bases not matched to a germline gene is 2. CDR1 SNHLY and CDR2 FYNNEI were looked up in the germline V gene. The V gene is TRBV2 and the J gene is TRBJ2-5; 7 bases in between match TRBD1. This receptor was taken from a woman aged 30 to 39 in good health and CMV-seronegative. The material sequenced was PBMCs. The CDR3 corresponds to CASSRDRQETQYF. The sequenced DNA: TGTGCCAGCAGTCGGGACAGACAAGAGACCCAGTACTTC.